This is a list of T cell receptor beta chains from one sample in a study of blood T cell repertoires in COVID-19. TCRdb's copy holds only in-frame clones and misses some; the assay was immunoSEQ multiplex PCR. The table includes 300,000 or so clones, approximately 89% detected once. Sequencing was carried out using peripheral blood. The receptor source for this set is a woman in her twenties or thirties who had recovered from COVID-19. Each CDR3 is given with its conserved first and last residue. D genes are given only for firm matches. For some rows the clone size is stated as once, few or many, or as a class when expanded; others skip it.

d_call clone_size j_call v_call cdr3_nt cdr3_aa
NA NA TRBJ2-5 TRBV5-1 TGCGCCAGCAGCCTACAGGGTGTTAGTGAAGAGACCCAGTACTTC CASSLQGVSEETQYF
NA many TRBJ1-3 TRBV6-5 TGTGCCAGCAGCCAAGACACGGCAAGGAACACCATATATTTT CASSQDTARNTIYF
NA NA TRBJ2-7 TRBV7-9 TGTGCCAGCAGCCCATTAGCCGTTAGTTACGAGCAGTACTTC CASSPLAVSYEQYF
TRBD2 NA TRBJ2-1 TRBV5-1 TGCGCCAGCAGCTTGGATACTAGCGGGGGATACAATGAGCAGTTCTTC CASSLDTSGGYNEQFF
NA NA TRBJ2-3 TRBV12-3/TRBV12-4 TGTGCCAGCAGCGGGGGAAACACAGATACGCAGTATTTT CASSGGNTDTQYF
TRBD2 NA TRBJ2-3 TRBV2 TGTGCCAGCCAATTTAGCGGGAACACAGATACGCAGTATTTT CASQFSGNTDTQYF
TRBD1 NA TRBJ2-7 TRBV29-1 TGCAGCGTTGGACGGACAGGGGATCACGAGCAGTACTTC CSVGRTGDHEQYF
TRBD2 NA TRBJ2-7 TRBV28 TGTGCCAGCAGTACCCCGGGGGGTTTAGACGAGCAGTACTTC CASSTPGGLDEQYF
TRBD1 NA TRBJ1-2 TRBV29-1 TGCAGCGCACCGGACAGGGAAGACTATGGCTACACCTTC CSAPDREDYGYTF
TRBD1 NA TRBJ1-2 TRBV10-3 TGTGCCATCAGGGACAGGTTTAACTATGGCTACACCTTC CAIRDRFNYGYTF
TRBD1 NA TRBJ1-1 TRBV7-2 TGTGCCAGCAGCTTAGAGACAGGGGTGGGGACTGAAGCTTTCTTT CASSLETGVGTEAFF
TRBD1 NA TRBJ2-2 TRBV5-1 TGCGCCAGCAGCTTGGTCCTAAGACAGGGGGGCACCGGGGAGCTGTTTTTT CASSLVLRQGGTGELFF
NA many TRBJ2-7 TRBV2 TGTGCCAGCAAGGGCAGGGGGGACGAGCAGTACTTC CASKGRGDEQYF
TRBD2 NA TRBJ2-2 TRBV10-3 TGTGCCATCAGGTCTACTAGCGGGGGTGCTAACACCGGGGAGCTGTTTTTT CAIRSTSGGANTGELFF
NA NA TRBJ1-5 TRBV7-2 TGTGCCAGCAGCTTATACGCGGTGAATCAGCCCCAGCATTTT CASSLYAVNQPQHF
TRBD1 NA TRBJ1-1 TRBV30 TGTGCCTCTGGGGCAGGGGGCACTGAAGCTTTCTTT CASGAGGTEAFF
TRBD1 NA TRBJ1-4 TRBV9 TGTGCCAGCAGCGCACCGGGACAGGGGCCCAATGAAAAACTGTTTTTT CASSAPGQGPNEKLFF
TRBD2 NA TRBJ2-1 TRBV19 TGTGCCAGTAGTGCCGGACTAGCGGGGGGTGGGCCCTACAATGAGCAGTTCTTC CASSAGLAGGGPYNEQFF
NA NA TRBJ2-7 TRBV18 TGTGCCAGCTCATCACAAGGCCCCCAGAGGGAGCAGTACTTC CASSSQGPQREQYF
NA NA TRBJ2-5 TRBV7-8 TGTGCCAGCAGCTTAGACAGGGCAGAGACCCAGTACTTC CASSLDRAETQYF
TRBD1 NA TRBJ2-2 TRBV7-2 TGTGCCAGCAGCCTAGACGGGACAGGGATCAGCACGAACACCGGGGAGCTGTTTTTT CASSLDGTGISTNTGELFF
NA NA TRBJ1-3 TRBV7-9 TGTGCCAGCAGCTTAGCGCGGCACACAGGGGGAAACACCATATATTTT CASSLARHTGGNTIYF
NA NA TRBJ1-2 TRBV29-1 TGCAGCGTTCTGAGTTCCTATGGCTACACCTTC CSVLSSYGYTF
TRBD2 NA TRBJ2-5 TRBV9 TGTGCCAGCAGCGCGGGAGGGGGGCGTGAGGAGACCCAGTACTTC CASSAGGGREETQYF
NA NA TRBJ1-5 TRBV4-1 TGCGCCAGCAGCCCGGAGAGCGGCAATCAGCCCCAGCATTTT CASSPESGNQPQHF
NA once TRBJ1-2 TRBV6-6 TGTGCCAGCAGCTACCCCGCGGGGAGCCACTATGGCTACACCTTC CASSYPAGSHYGYTF
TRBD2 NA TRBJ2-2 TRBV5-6 TGTGCCAGCAGCTCCCAGCGGGACCTCACGAACACCGGGGAGCTGTTTTTT CASSSQRDLTNTGELFF
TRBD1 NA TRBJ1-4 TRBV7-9 TGTGCCAGCAGCCCCCAGGGGGCCTTTAATGAAAAACTGTTTTTT CASSPQGAFNEKLFF
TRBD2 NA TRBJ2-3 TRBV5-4 TGTGCCAGCAGAGTCCAACCCGGGACTAGCGGGGGGTACACAGATACGCAGTATTTT CASRVQPGTSGGYTDTQYF
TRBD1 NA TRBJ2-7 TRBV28 TGTGCCAGCAGTTTAAGGGGACAGGGTTCATACGAGCAGTACTTC CASSLRGQGSYEQYF
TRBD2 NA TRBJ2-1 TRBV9 TGTGCCAGCAGCGTAGCTCCCGGACTAGCGGGCTACACCACCTCCAATGAGCAGTTCTTC CASSVAPGLAGYTTSNEQFF
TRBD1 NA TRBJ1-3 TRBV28 TGTGCCAGCAGACGAGACGGGACAGCAACTGGAAACACCATATATTTT CASRRDGTATGNTIYF
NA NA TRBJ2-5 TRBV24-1 TGTGCCACCAGTGATTACCGGTACCAAGAGACCCAGTACTTC CATSDYRYQETQYF
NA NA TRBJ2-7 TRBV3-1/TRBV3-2 TGTGCCAGCAGCCAAGGGCCCGGGGTCGGGGAGCAGTACTTC CASSQGPGVGEQYF
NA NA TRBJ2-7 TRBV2 TGTGCCACCCGTTCGGGGGTGAACTACGAGCAGTACTTC CATRSGVNYEQYF
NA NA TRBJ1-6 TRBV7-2 TGTGCCAGCAGCTTATCGTTCGGCTCCTATAATTCACCCCTCCACTTT CASSLSFGSYNSPLHF
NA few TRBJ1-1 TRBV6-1 TGTGCCAGCAGTGACAGAAACACTGAAGCTTTCTTT CASSDRNTEAFF
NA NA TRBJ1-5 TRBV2 TGTGCCAGCAGTGATCTTGGAGGGTATTCCCGTAGCAATCAGCCCCAGCATTTT CASSDLGGYSRSNQPQHF
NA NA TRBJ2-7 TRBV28 TGTGCCAGCAGTCTACAGGGTTACGAGCAGTACTTC CASSLQGYEQYF
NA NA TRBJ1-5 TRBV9 TGTGCCAGCAGCGGGGAGGGGAAGAGCAATCAGCCCCAGCATTTT CASSGEGKSNQPQHF
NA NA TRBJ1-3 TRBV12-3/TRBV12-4 TGTGCCAGCAGCCACTACTCTGGAAACACCATATATTTT CASSHYSGNTIYF
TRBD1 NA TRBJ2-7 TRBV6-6 TGTGCCAGCAGTTACCAGGACAGGGGGCTATACGAGCAGTACTTC CASSYQDRGLYEQYF
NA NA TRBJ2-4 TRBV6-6 TGTGCCAGCCTTTCGAGGAGGGCGGTTCAGTACTTC CASLSRRAVQYF
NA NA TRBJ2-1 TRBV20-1 TGCAGTGCCCAGAACAATGAGCAGTTCTTC CSAQNNEQFF
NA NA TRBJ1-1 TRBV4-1 TGCGCCAGCAGCTACGAGAGGGACACTGAAGCTTTCTTT CASSYERDTEAFF
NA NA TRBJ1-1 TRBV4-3 TGCGCCAGCAGCCAAGATAGGGGCCCCTATGAAGCTTTCTTT CASSQDRGPYEAFF